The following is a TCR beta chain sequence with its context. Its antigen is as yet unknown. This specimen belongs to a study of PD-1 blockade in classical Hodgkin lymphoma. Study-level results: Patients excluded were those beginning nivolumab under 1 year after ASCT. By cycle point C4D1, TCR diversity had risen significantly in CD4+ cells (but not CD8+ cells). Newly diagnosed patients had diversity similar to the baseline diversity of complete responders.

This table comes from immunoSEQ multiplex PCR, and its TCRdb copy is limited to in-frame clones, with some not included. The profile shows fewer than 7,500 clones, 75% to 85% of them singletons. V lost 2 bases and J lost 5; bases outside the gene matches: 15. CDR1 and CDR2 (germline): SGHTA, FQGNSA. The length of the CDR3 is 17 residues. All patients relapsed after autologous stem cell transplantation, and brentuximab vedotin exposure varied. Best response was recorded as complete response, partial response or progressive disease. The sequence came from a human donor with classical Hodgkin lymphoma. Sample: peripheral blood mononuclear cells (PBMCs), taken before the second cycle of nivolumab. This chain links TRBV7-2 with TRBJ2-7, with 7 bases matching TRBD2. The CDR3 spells CASSLNPAGAPRDEQYF. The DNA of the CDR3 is TGTGCCAGCAGCTTAAATCCGGCGGGAGCCCCTAGGGACGAGCAGTACTTC.